Included here is one T cell receptor beta chain sequence, with context. The clone's antigen remains unknown. Base qualities are not at hand, and no much larger clone is one base apart. This sample was included in a study of blood T cells in healthy people across ages (dated by TCRdb to between 2014 and 2017). A note on the overall study: In model experiments, template switching captured roughly one uniquely barcoded TCR beta cDNA molecule for every two T cells. To track age-related changes in TCR beta repertoire diversity, the study relied on deep sequencing normalized with unique cDNA molecular identifiers. The donors were divided into four age groups: young (average roughly 15 years), middle-aged (around 41), aged (approximately 62) and long-lived (about 79). To avoid experimental bias, donors of different ages were spread randomly across the sequencing lanes. The study analyzed two additional independent replicas of 1 million unique cDNA reads from the same blood draw for two donors, one aged 18 to 30 and one aged 80 or older. What the work shows at the level of the full study, not this receptor alone: Conclusive comparison of naive and antigen-experienced compartments was prevented by the profiling of bulk unsorted PBMCs. Observed TCR beta diversity per million T cells fell roughly linearly with age, and a significant reduction was already apparent by age roughly 40. There was a strong correlation between observed TCR beta diversity and the percentage of naive T cells measured by flow cytometry. Donor CMV infection status was unknown, potentially confounding age-related changes in expanded clonotypes. Compared with the aged group, the long-lived group had more naive CD4+ T cells, fewer expanded clones and increased TCR diversity, suggesting age selection. Total diversity estimates from one million sequenced T cells were considered lower bounds and underestimates.

The donors were a few dozen Caucasian individuals from Russia, aged roughly 6 to 100 years, who were systemically healthy. Each donor gave 8.5 to 10 milliliters of peripheral blood, collected into EDTA-treated Vacutainer tubes. Ficoll-Paque density-gradient centrifugation was used to isolate PBMCs, with at least 6.5 million per sample. Total RNA was extracted from PBMCs with Trizol reagent, with at least 6 micrograms obtained per sample. For every donor, flow cytometry on a PBMC aliquot measured the percentage of naive CD45RAhigh/CD27high T cells. Preparation of the library involved 5' RACE. The second PCR ran for about 6 to 12 cycles and used a J-beta primer mix along with a sample-barcoded 5' primer. A unique molecular identifier was introduced onto each TCR beta cDNA molecule by a template-switch 5' adaptor carrying 12 random nucleotides. Each sample yielded at least 2.5 million CDR3-containing paired-end reads. First-strand cDNA was synthesized from all RNA with the Mint cDNA synthesis kit, primed by a TRBC-specific oligonucleotide. Following uracil-DNA glycosylase treatment, a first 18-cycle PCR with universal primers M1SS and BC2_uni_R was performed on all cDNA. On the study's bioinformatics: For normalization, 1 million high-quality reads were randomly selected from each sample, with every read carrying a distinct molecular identifier. Instead of being binned into consensus sequences, reads with shared molecular identifiers were discarded. MiTCR, run with a Q25 quality threshold and the strictest error-elimination algorithm, handled CDR3 identification, clonotype clustering and error correction. A nonparametric unseen species model using Euler transformation provided a lower-bound estimate of total TCR beta diversity. Through fastp at Q25 and MiXCR, TCRdb rebuilt clones from the public reads, retaining in-frame beta chains. Rows merge per CDR3 protein into single entries with the most common DNA and genes. It is TCRdb's table, rather than the study itself, that gives the V and J calls and clone size. This sample is represented by 1.8 million or so distinct CDR3 sequences; around 40% of them were singletons. Together, the top ten hold more than 20% of the sample.

Including cysteine and phenylalanine, the CDR3 has 14 amino acids. Only the CDR3 part of the read is kept: 42 bases, read in frame from the first base. The V and J ends are trimmed by 4 bases and 2 bases, leaving 9 bases between them. CDR1 and CDR2, per the germline V gene, are SGHDN and FVKESK. The chain employs TRBV14 and TRBJ2-1; the D gene is unclear. This clonotype was sampled from a human donor in good health. Material for sequencing was blood. The nucleotides are TGTGCCAGCAGCCTAATAACAGCCTACAATGAGCAGTTCTTC. This is translated as CASSLITAYNEQFF.